This note documents a single T cell receptor beta chain sequence. Antigen: not known. The PCR was carried out with 60 Vbeta primers and 13 Jbeta primers. Data came from immunoSEQ multiplex PCR; TCRdb stores just in-frame clones and leaves some out. Of 160,000 or so clones listed, 79% are singletons. The donors (healthy individuals) were bone marrow donors. This sample is drawn from a study of cytomegalovirus exposure and HLA in healthy donors. The overall study: T cells numbering 150 million to 200 million yielded fewer than 140 million unique TCR beta sequences in an earlier analysis.

This CDR3 region has 15 residues. Germline V gene sequence: CDR1 SGHNT, CDR2 YYREEE (reference sequence). J gave up 5 bases and V 2 bases, and 9 bases lay outside the gene matches. Study results and limitations: As was reported, the classifier diagnosed cytomegalovirus status with high specificity and sensitivity. The study recorded 160 or so TCR beta chains that were cytomegalovirus-associated.

The receptor was derived from a woman in her 40s in good health and CMV-seronegative. The J gene is TRBJ1-2, the V gene TRBV5-4; 7 nucleotides match TRBD1. The sample was PBMCs. Written as DNA, the CDR3 is TGTGCCAGCAGCTTTAGGACAGGAAGGGGGTATGGCTACACCTTC. This encodes CASSFRTGRGYGYTF.